The T cell receptor beta chain described here comes from a study of blood T cell repertoires in COVID-19. As for the study in general: Italy, Spain and the United States were the sources of the convalescent and acute COVID-19 samples. The analysed material was cDNA or gDNA that came from T cells, B-cell-depleted T cells, or PBMCs.

V was shortened by 4 bases and J by 1 base, with 8 bases between the two germline ends. The CDR3 contains 13 residues. CDR1 and CDR2 from the germline V gene are SGHRS and YFSETQ. Per the authors' pipeline: Amplifying reference gene primers gave estimates of nucleated cell counts. Produced via immunoSEQ multiplex PCR; TCRdb's table is partial and in-frame only. V, J and clone size are taken as reported in that table, and D and trimming were inferred from the DNA itself. The data hold 70,000 or so clones, with around 74% observed a single time. The Seattle site enrolled patients during active infection and followed them longitudinally.

Sequencing was performed on peripheral blood. V and J are TRBV5-1 and TRBJ2-5; D call uncertain. This TCR was recovered from a man aged 55 to 70 with COVID-19, enrolled during active disease. In DNA, the CDR3 is TGCGCCAGCAGCCCCTCTACCCAAGAGACCCAGTACTTC. Protein: CASSPSTQETQYF.